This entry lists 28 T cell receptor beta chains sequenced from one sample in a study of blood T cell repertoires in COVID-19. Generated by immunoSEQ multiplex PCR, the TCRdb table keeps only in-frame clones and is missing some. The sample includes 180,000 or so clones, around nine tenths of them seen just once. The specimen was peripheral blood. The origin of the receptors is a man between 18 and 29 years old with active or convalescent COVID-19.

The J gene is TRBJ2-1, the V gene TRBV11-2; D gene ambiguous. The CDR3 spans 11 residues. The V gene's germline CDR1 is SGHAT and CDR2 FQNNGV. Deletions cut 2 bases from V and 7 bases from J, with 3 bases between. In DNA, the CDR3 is TGTGCCAGCAGCTTACTAAATGAGCAGTTCTTC. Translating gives CASSLLNEQFF.

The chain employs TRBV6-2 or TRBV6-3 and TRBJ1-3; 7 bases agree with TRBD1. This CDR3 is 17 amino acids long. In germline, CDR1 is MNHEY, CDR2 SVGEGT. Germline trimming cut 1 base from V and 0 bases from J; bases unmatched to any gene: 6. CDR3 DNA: TGTGCCAGCAGTTACTTTGGACAGGCGAACTCTGGAAACACCATATATTTT. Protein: CASSYFGQANSGNTIYF.

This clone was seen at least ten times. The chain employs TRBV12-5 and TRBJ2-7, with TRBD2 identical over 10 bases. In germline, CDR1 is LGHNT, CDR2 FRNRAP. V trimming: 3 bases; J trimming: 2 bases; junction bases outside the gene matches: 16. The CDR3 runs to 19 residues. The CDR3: CASGLDYVGLAEDPYEQYF. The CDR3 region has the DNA TGTGCTAGTGGTTTAGACTATGTAGGACTAGCGGAAGATCCCTACGAGCAGTACTTC.

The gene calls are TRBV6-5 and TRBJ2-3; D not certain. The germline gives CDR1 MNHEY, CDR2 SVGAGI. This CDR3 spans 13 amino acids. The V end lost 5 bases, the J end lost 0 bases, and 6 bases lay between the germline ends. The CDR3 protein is CASSRRSTDTQYF. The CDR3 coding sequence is TGTGCCAGCAGTAGGAGAAGCACAGATACGCAGTATTTT.

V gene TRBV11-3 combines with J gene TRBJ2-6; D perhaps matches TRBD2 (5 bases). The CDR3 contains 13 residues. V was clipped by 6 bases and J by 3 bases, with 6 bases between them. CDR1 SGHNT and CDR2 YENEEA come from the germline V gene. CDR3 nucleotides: TGTGCCAGCAGGGGGAGTGGGGCCAACGTCCTGACTTTC. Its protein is CASRGSGANVLTF. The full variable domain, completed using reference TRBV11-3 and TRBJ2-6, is EAGVVQSPRYKIIEKKQPVAFWCNPISGHNTLYWYLQNLGQGPELLIRYENEEAVDDSQLPKDRFSAERLKGVDSTLKIQPAELGDSAVYLCASRGSGANVLTFGAGSRLTVL.

The CDR3 spells CASSGDREITVGGYTF. In DNA, the CDR3 is TGTGCCAGCAGTGGGGACAGGGAGATAACGGTCGGCGGCTACACCTTC. The rearrangement joins TRBV2 to TRBJ1-2; TRBD1 matches 9 bases. This CDR3 is built from 16 residues. Per germline, CDR1 SNHLY and CDR2 FYNNEI. Germline trimming cut 4 bases from V and 8 bases from J; bases unmatched to any gene: 14.

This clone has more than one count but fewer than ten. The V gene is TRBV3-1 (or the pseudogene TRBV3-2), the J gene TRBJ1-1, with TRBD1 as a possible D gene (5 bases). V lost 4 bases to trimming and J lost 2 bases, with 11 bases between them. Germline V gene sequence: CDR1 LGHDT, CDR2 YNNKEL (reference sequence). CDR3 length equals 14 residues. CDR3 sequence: CASSLPGGNTEAFF. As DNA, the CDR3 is TGTGCCAGCAGCCTTCCGGGGGGAAACACTGAAGCTTTCTTT.

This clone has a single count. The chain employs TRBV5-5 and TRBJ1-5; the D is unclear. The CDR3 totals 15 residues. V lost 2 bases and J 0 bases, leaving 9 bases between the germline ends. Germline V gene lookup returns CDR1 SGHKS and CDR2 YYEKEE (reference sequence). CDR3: CASSLGGYSNQPQHF. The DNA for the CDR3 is TGTGCCAGCAGCTTAGGAGGGTATAGCAATCAGCCCCAGCATTTT.

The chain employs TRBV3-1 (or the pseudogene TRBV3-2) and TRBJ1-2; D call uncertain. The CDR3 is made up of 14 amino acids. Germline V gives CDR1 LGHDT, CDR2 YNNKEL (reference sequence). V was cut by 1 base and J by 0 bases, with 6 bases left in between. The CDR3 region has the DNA TGTGCCAGCAGCCAAGTACTCACTAACTATGGCTACACCTTC. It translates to CASSQVLTNYGYTF.

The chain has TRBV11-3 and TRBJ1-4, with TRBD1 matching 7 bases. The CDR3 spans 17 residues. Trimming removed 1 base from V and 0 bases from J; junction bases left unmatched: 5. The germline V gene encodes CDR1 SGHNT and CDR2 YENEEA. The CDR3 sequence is CASSLGDRFATNEKLFF. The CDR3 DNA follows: TGTGCCAGCAGCTTAGGGGACAGATTTGCAACTAATGAAAAACTGTTTTTT.

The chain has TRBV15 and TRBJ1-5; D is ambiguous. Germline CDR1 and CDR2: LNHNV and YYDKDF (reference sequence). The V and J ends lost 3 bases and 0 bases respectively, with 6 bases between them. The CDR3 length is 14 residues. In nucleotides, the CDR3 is TGTGCCACCAGCAGGGGAGTTAGCAATCAGCCCCAGCATTTT. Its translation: CATSRGVSNQPQHF.

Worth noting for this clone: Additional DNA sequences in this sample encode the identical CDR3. Here the CDR3 reads CASSLRQGAGNTEAFF. CDR3 in DNA: TGTGCCAGCAGTCTCAGGCAGGGGGCAGGGAACACTGAAGCTTTCTTT. V usage is TRBV28 and J usage is TRBJ1-1; 8 bases line up with TRBD1. Germline CDR1 reads MDHEN; CDR2 reads SYDVKM. The V segment lost 5 bases and the J segment 1 base; nucleotides outside the gene matches: 9. The CDR3 consists of 16 residues.

The CDR3 bases are TGTGCCAGCTCACCCTATTGGGGACAGGGGAGGGTGAACACTGAAGCTTTCTTT. It codes for CASSPYWGQGRVNTEAFF. V and J are TRBV18 and TRBJ1-1; TRBD1 aligns across 10 bases. Unmatched junction bases numbered 10, after V lost 3 bases and J lost 0 bases. Germline CDR1 KGHSH, CDR2 LQKENI. The CDR3 is made up of 18 amino acids.

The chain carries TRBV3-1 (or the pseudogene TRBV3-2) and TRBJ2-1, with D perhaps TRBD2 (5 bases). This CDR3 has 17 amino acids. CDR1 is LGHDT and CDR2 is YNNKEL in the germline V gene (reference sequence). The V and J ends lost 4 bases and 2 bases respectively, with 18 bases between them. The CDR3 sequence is CASSRKLEPPPYNEQFF. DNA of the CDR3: TGTGCCAGCAGCCGCAAACTAGAGCCCCCCCCCTACAATGAGCAGTTCTTC.

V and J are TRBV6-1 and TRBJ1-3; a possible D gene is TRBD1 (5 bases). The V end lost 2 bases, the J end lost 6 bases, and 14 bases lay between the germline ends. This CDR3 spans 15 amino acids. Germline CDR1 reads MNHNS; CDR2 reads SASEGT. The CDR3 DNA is TGTGCCAGCAGTGAATCGGTAGGGGAGGCAAACACCATATATTTT. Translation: CASSESVGEANTIYF.

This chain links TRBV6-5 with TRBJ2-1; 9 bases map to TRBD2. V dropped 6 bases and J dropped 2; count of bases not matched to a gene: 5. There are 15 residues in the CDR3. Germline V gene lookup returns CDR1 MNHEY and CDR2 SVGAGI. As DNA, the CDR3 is TGTGCCAGCAGCCCAACTAGCGGGCCCTACAATGAGCAGTTCTTC. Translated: CASSPTSGPYNEQFF.

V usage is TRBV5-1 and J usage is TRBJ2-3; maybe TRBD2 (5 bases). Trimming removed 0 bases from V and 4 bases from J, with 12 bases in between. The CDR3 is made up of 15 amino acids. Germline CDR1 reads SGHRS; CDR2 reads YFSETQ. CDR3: CASSLAIGSADTQYF. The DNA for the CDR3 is TGCGCCAGCAGCTTGGCCATCGGTAGCGCAGATACGCAGTATTTT.

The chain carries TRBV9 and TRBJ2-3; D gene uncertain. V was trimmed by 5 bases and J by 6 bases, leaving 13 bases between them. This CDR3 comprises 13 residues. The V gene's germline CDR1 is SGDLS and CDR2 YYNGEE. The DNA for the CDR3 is TGTGCCAGCAGGGAAACAGCCACTGATACGCAGTATTTT. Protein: CASRETATDTQYF. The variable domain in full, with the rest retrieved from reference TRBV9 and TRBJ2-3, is DSGVTQTPKHLITATGQRVTLRCSPRSGDLSVYWYQQSLDQGLQFLIQYYNGEERAKGNILERFSAQQFPDLHSELNLSSLELGDSALYFCASRETATDTQYFGPGTRLTVL.

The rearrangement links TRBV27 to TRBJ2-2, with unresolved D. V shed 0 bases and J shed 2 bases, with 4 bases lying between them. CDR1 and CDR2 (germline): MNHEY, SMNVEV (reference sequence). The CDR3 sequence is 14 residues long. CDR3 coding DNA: TGTGCCAGCAGTTTATCCCATAACACCGGGGAGCTGTTTTTT. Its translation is CASSLSHNTGELFF.

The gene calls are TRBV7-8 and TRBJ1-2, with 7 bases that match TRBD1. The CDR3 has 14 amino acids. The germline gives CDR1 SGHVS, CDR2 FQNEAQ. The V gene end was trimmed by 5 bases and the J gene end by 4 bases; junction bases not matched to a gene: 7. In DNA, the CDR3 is TGTGCCAGCAGCCCGACAGGGACCGCCTATGGCTACACCTTC. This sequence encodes CASSPTGTAYGYTF.

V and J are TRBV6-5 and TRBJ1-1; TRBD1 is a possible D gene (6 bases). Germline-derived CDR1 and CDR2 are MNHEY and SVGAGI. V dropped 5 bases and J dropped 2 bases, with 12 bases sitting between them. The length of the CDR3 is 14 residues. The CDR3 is CASSPGTYNTEAFF. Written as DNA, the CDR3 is TGTGCCAGCAGTCCCGGGACATATAACACTGAAGCTTTCTTT.

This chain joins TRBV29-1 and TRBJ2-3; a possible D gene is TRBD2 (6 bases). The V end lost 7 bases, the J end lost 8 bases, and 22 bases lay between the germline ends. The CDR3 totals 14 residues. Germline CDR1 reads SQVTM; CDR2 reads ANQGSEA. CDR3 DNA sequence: TGCAGCGCCGTGCCCGGGCTGGTGGAGGGTACGCAGTATTTT. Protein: CSAVPGLVEGTQYF.

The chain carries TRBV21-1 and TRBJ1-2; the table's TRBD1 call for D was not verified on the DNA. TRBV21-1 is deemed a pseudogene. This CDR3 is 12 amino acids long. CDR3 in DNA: TGTGCCATCCCGATCCAGGCAGAGAGCTACACCTTC. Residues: CAIPIQAESYTF.

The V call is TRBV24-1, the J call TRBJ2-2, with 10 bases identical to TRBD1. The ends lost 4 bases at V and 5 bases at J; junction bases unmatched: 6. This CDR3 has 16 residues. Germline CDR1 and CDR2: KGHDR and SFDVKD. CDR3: CATSDPDRGQTGELFF. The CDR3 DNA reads TGTGCCACCAGTGACCCAGACAGGGGGCAAACCGGGGAGCTGTTTTTT.

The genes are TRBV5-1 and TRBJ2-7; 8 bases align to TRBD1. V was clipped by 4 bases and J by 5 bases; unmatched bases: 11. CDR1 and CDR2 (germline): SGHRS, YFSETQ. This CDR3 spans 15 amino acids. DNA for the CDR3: TGCGCCAGCAGCCGGGGCCCAGGGGGCGTCGACGAGCAGTACTTC. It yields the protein CASSRGPGGVDEQYF.

CDR3 amino acids: CASSFLYQAEAFF. CDR3 coding DNA: TGTGCCAGCAGCTTTCTCTACCAGGCTGAAGCTTTCTTT. The chain recombines TRBV5-6 with TRBJ1-1; D unclear. The germline V and J ends were trimmed by 2 bases and 6 bases, with 11 bases remaining between them. Germline V gene sequence: CDR1 SGHDT, CDR2 YYEEEE. The CDR3 extends over 13 amino acids. The full variable domain, its missing parts supplied by reference TRBV5-6 and TRBJ1-1, is DAGVTQSPTHLIKTRGQQVTLRCSPKSGHDTVSWYQQALGQGPQFIFQYYEEEERQRGNFPDRFSGHQFPNYSSELNVNALLLGDSALYLCASSFLYQAEAFFGQGTRLTVV.

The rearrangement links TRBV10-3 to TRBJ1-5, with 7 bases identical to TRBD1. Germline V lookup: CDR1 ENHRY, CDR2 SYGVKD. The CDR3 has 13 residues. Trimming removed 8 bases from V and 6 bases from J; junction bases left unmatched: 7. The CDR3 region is CAISGAGGQPQHF. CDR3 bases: TGTGCCATCTCGGGGGCAGGGGGTCAGCCCCAGCATTTT.

CDR3 sequence reads: CASSHSSAYNEQFF. The CDR3 nucleotides read TGTGCCAGCAGCCATTCTAGCGCCTACAATGAGCAGTTCTTC. The rearrangement joins TRBV7-2 to TRBJ2-1, with D possibly matching TRBD2 (6 bases). The CDR3 runs 14 residues. V shed 5 bases and J shed 2 bases, with 10 bases lying between them. Germline CDR1 and CDR2: SGHTA and FQGNSA.